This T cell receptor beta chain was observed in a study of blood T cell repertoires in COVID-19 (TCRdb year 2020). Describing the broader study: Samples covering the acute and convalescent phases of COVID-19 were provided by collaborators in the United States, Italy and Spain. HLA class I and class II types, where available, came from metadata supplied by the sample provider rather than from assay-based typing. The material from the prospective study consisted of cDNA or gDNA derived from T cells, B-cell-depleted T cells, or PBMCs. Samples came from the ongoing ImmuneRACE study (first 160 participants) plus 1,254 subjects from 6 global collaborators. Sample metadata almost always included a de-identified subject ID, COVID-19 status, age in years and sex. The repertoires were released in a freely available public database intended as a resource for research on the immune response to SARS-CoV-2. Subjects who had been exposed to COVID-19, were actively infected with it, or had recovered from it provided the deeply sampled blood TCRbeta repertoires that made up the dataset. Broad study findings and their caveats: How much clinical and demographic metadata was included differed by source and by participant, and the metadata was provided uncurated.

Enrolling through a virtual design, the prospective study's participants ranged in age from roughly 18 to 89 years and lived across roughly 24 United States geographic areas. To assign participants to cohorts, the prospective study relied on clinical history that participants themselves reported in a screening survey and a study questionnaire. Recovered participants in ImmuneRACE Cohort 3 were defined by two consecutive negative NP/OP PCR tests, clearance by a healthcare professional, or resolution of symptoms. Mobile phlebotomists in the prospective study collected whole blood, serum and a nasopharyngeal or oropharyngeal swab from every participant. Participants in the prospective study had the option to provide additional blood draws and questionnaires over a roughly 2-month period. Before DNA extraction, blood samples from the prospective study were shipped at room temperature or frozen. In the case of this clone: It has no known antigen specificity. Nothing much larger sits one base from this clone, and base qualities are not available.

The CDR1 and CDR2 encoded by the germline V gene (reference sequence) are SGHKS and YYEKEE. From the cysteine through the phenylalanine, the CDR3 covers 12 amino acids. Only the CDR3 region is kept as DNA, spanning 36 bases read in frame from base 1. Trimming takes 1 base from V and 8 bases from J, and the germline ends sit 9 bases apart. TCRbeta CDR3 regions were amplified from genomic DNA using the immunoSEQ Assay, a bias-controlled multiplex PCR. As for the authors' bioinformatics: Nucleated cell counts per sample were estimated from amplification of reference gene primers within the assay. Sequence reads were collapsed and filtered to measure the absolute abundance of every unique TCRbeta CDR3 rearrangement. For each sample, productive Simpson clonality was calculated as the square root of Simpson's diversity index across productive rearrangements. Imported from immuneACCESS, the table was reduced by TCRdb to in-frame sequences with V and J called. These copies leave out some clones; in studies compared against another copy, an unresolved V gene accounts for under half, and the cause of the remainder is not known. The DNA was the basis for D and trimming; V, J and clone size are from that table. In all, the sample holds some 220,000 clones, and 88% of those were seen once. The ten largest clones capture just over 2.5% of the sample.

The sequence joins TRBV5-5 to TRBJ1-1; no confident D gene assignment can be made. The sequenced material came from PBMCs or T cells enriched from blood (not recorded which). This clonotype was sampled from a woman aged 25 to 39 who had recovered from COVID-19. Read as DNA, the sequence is TGTGCCAGCAGCTTGCTTGGGCAGGAAGCTTTCTTT. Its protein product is CASSLLGQEAFF.